This paragraph covers one T cell receptor (beta chain) sequence. Its specificity is not known. Looked up from germline, CDR1 is SGDLS and CDR2 is YYNGEE. The length of the CDR3 is 14 residues. With V trimmed by 0 bases and J by 5 bases, 1 base remained unmatched. These data are taken from a study of T cell responses to AZD1222 COVID-19 vaccine. This table comes from immunoSEQ multiplex PCR, and its TCRdb copy is limited to in-frame clones, with some not included. Here the sample spans approximately 190,000 clones, around 93% being singletons. Study conclusions and caveats: Spike-specific TCR breadth and depth grew following two AZD1222 doses. Seropositivity was recorded at baseline in only five to seven AZD1222 recipients. The study reported that nearly half of spike-specific TCRs target unmutated variant regions. The sample set comprised mostly white British donors with more females, and clonal diversity was possibly underestimated.

The rearrangement links TRBV9 to TRBJ1-4, with 7 bases aligning to TRBD1. The source of this sequence is an adult in good health. The sequencing here drew on peripheral blood, taken on day 0 of AZD1222 vaccination. The DNA of the CDR3 is TGTGCCAGCAGCGTAGCCAGGGGGAATGAAAAACTGTTTTTT. Protein product: CASSVARGNEKLFF. The variable domain in full, with the rest retrieved from reference TRBV9 and TRBJ1-4, is DSGVTQTPKHLITATGQRVTLRCSPRSGDLSVYWYQQSLDQGLQFLIQYYNGEERAKGNILERFSAQQFPDLHSELNLSSLELGDSALYFCASSVARGNEKLFFGSGTQLSVL.